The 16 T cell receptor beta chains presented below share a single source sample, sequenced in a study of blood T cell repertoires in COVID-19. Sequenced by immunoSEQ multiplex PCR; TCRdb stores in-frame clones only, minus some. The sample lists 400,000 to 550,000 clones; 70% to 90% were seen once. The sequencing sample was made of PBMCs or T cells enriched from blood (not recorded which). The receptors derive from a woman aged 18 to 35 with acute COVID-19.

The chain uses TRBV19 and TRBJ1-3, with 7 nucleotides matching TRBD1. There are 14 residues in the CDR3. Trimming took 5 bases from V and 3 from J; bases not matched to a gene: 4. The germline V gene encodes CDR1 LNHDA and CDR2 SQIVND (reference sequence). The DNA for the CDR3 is TGTGCCAGTAGTGCTACAGGGGTTGGAAACACCATATATTTT. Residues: CASSATGVGNTIYF.

CDR3 nucleotides: TGTGCCAGCAAGGGGTCCGGGGGTGAAAAACTGTTTTTT. Translating gives CASKGSGGEKLFF. The rearrangement links TRBV2 to TRBJ1-4; weak D call: TRBD1 (5 bases). The CDR3 has 13 amino acids. The V end was cut by 7 bases, the J end by 7 bases, with 13 bases between. CDR1 and CDR2 (germline): SNHLY, FYNNEI.

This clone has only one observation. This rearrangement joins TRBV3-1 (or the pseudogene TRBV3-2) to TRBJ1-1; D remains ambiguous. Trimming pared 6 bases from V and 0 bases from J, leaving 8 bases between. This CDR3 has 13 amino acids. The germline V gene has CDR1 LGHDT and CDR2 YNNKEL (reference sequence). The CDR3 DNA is TGTGCCAGCAGTCTTACAATGAACACTGAAGCTTTCTTT. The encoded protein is CASSLTMNTEAFF.

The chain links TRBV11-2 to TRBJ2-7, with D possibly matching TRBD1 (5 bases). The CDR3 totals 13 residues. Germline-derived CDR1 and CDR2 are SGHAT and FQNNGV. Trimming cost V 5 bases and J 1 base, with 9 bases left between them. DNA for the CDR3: TGTGCCAGCAGCCCGGACAATTCCTACGAGCAGTACTTC. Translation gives CASSPDNSYEQYF.

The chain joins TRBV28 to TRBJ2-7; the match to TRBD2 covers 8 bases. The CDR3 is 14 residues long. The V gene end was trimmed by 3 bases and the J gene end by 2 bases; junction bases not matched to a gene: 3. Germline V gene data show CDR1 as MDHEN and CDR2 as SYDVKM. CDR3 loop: CASSFTGGPYEQYF. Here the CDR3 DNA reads TGTGCCAGCAGTTTTACGGGAGGGCCCTACGAGCAGTACTTC.

CDR3 nucleotides: TGTGCCAGCAGTTACTCGGACTATCCAGATACGCAGTATTTT. Amino acid sequence: CASSYSDYPDTQYF. The chain is built from TRBV6-5 and TRBJ2-3; weak D call: TRBD2 (6 bases). The germline gives CDR1 MNHEY, CDR2 SVGAGI. CDR3 size: 14 residues. V was clipped by 0 bases and J by 4 bases, with 8 bases between them.

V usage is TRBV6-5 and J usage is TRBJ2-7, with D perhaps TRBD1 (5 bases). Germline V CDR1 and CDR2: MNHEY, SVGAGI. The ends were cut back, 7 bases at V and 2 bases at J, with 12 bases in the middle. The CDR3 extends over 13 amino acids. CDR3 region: CASTAGRTYEQYF. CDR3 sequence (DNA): TGTGCCAGCACGGCAGGGCGAACCTACGAGCAGTACTTC.

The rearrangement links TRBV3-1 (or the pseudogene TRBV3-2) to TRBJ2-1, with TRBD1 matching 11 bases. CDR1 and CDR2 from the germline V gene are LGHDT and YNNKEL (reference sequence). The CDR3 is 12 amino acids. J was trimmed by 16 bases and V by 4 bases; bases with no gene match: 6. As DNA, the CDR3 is TGTGCCAGCAGCCCCGGACAGGGGGCTTACTTCTTC. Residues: CASSPGQGAYFF.

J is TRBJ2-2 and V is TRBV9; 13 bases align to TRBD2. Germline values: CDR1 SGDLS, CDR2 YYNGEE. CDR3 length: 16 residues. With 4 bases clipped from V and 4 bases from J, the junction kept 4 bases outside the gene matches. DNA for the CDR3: TGTGCCAGCAGCACGGGACTAGCGGGGATCACCGGGGAGCTGTTTTTT. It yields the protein CASSTGLAGITGELFF.

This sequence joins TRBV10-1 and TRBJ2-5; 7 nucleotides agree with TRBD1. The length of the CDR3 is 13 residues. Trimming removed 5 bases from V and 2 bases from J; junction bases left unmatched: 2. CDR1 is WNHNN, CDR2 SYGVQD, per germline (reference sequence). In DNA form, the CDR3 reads TGCGCCAGCAGTAGACAGGGACAAGAGACCCAGTACTTC. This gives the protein CASSRQGQETQYF.

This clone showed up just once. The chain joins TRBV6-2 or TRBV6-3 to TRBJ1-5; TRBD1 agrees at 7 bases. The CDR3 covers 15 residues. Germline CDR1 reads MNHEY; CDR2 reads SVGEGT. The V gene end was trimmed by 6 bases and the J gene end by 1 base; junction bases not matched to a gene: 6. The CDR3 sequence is CASSKGQASNQPQHF. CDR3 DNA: TGTGCCAGCAGCAAAGGACAGGCCAGCAATCAGCCCCAGCATTTT.

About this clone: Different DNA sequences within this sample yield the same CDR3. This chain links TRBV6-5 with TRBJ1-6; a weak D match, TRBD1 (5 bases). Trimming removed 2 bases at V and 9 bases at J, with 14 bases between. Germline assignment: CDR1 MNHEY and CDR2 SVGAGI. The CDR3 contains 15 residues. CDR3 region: CASSYGQGSGSPLHF. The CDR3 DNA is TGTGCCAGCAGTTACGGTCAGGGTAGTGGTTCACCCCTCCACTTT.

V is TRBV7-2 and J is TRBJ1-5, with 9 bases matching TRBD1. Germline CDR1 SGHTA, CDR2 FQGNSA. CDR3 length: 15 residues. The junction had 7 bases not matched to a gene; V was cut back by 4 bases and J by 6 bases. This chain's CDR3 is CASSSDRGIVQPQHF. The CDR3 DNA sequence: TGTGCCAGCAGCTCCGACAGGGGGATCGTTCAGCCCCAGCATTTT.

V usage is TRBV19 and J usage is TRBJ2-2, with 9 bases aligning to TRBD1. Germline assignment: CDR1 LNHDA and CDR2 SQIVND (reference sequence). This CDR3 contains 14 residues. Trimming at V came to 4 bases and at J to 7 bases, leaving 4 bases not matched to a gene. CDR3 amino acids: CASSTQGAGGELFF. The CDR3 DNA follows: TGTGCCAGTAGTACACAGGGGGCCGGCGGGGAGCTGTTTTTT. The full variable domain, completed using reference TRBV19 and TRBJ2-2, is DGGITQSPKYLFRKEGQNVTLSCEQNLNHDAMYWYRQDPGQGLRLIYYSQIVNDFQKGDIAEGYSVSREKKESFPLTVTSAQKNPTAFYLCASSTQGAGGELFFGEGSRLTVL.

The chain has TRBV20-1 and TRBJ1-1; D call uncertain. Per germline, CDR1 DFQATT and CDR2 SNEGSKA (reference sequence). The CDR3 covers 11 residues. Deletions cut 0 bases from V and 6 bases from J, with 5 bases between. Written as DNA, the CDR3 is TGCAGTGCTAGAGATGTATCTGAAGCTTTCTTT. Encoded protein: CSARDVSEAFF.

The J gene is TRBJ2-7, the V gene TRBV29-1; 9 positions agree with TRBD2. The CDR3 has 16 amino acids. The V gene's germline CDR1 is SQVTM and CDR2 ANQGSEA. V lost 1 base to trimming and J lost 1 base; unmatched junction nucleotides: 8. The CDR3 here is CSVEGVGGGVSYEQYF. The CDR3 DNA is TGCAGCGTTGAAGGCGTCGGCGGGGGGGTATCCTACGAGCAGTACTTC.